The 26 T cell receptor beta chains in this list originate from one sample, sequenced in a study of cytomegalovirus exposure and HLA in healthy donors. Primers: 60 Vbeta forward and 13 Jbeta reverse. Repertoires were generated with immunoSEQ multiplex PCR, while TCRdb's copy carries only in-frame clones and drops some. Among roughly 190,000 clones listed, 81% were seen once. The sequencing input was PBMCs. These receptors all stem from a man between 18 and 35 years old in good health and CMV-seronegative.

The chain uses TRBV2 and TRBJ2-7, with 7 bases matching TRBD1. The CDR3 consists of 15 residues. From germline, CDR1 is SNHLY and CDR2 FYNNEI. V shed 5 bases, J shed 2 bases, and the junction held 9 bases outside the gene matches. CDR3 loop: CASSTSGQAPYEQYF. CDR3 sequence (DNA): TGTGCCAGCAGTACTTCAGGACAGGCTCCCTACGAGCAGTACTTC. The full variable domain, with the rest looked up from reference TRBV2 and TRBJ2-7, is EPEVTQTPSHQVTQMGQEVILRCVPISNHLYFYWYRQILGQKVEFLVSFYNNEISEKSEIFDDQFSVERPDGSNFTLKIRSTKLEDSAMYFCASSTSGQAPYEQYFGPGTRLTVT.

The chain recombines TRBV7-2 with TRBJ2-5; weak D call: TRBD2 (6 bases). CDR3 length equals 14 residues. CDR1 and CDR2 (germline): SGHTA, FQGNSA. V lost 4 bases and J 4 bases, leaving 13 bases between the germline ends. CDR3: CASSSRTIRETQYF. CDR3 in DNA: TGTGCCAGCAGCTCCCGGACTATCCGAGAGACCCAGTACTTC.

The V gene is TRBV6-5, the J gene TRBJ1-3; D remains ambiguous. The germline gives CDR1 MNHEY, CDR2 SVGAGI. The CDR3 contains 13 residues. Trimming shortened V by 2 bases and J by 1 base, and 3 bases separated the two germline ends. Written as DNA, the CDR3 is TGTGCCAGCAGTTACCAGTCTGGAAACACCATATATTTT. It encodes CASSYQSGNTIYF.

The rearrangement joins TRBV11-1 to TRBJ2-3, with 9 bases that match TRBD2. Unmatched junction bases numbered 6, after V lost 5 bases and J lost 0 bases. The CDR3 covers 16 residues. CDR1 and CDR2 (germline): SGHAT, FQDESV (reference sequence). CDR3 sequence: CASSLRLAGSTDTQYF. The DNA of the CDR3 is TGTGCCAGCAGCCTCCGTCTAGCGGGGAGCACAGATACGCAGTATTTT.

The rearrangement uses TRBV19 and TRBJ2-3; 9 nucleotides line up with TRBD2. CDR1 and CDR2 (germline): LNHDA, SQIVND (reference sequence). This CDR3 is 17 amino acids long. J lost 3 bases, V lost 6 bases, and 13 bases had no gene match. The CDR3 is CASSAAGGPVGTDTQYF. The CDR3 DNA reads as TGTGCCAGTAGCGCGGCGGGGGGGCCGGTGGGTACAGATACGCAGTATTTT.

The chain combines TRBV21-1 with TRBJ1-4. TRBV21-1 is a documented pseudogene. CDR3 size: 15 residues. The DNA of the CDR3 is TGTGCCAGCAGCACTACCGGGTACTGTGGTGAAAAACTGTTTTTT. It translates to CASSTTGYCGEKLFF.

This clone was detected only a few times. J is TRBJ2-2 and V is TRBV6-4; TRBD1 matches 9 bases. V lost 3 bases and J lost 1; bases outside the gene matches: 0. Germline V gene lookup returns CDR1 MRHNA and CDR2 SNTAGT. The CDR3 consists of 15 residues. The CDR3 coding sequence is TGTGCCAGCAGTGAGACAGGGGGGAACACCGGGGAGCTGTTTTTT. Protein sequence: CASSETGGNTGELFF.

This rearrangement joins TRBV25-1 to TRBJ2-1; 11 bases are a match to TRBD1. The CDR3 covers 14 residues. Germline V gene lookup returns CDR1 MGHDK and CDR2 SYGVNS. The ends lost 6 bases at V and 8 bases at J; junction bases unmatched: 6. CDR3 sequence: CASRGQGGGDEQFF. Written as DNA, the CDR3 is TGTGCCAGCAGGGGACAGGGGGGCGGGGATGAGCAGTTCTTC.

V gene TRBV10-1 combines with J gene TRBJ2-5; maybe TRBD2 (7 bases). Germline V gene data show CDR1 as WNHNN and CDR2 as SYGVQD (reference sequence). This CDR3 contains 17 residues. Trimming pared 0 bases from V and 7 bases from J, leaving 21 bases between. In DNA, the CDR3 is TGCGCCAGCAGTGAGTCGTTTTTGGCGGGGGCCCGAGGGACCCAGTACTTC. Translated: CASSESFLAGARGTQYF.

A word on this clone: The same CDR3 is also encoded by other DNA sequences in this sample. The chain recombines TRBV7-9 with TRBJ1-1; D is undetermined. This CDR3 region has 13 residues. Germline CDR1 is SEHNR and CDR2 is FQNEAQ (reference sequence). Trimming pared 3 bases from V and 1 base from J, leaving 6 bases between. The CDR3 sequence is CASSFGGNTEAFF. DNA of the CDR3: TGTGCCAGCAGCTTCGGCGGGAACACTGAAGCTTTCTTT.

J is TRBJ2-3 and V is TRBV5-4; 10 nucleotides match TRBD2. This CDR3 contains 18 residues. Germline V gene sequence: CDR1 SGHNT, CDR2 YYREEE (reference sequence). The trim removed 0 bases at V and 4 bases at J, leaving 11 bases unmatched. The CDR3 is CASSLERFTSGNPDTQYF. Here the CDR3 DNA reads TGTGCCAGCAGCTTGGAGCGTTTTACTAGCGGGAACCCAGATACGCAGTATTTT.

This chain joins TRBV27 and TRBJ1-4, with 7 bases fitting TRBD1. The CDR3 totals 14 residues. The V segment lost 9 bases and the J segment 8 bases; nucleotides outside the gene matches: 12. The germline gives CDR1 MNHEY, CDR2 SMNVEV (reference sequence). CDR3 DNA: TGTGCCAGTTCCCGAACAGGGGCCACAGAAAAACTGTTTTTT. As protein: CASSRTGATEKLFF.

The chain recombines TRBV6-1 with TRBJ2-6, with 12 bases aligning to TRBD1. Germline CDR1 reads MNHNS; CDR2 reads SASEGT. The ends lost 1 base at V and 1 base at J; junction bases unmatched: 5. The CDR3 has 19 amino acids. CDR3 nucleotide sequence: TGTGCCAGCAGTGAAGTGGGGACAGGGGGCGCTTCTGGGGCCAACGTCCTGACTTTC. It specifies CASSEVGTGGASGANVLTF.

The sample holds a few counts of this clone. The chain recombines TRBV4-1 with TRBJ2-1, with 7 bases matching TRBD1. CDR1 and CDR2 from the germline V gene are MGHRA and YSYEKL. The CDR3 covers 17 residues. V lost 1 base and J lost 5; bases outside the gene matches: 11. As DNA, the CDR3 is TGCGCCAGCAGCCAAGTACTGGCAGGGGGAACTCACAATGAGCAGTTCTTC. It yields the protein CASSQVLAGGTHNEQFF.

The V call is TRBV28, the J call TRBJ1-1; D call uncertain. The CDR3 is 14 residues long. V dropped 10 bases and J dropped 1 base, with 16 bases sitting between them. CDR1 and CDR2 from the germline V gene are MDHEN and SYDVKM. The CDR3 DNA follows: TGTGCCACCGAACAGCTCTGGCAGAACACTGAAGCTTTCTTT. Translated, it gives CATEQLWQNTEAFF.

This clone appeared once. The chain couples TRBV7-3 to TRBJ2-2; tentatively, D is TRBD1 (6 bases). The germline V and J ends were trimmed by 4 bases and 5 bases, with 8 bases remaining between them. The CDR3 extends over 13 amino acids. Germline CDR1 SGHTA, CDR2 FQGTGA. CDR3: CASSSDRTGELFF. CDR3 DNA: TGTGCCAGCAGCTCCGACAGGACCGGGGAGCTGTTTTTT.

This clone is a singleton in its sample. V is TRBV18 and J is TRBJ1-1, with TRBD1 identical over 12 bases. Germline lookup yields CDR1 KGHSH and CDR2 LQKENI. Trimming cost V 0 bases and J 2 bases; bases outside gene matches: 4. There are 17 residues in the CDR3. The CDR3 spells CASSPPGQGAPNTEAFF. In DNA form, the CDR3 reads TGTGCCAGCTCACCACCGGGACAGGGGGCTCCAAACACTGAAGCTTTCTTT.

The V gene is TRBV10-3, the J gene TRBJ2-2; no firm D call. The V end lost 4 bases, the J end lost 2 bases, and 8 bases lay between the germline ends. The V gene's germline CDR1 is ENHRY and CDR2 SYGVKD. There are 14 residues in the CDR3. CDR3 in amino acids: CAISVLDNTGELFF. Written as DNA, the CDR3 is TGTGCCATCAGTGTGTTAGATAACACCGGGGAGCTGTTTTTT.

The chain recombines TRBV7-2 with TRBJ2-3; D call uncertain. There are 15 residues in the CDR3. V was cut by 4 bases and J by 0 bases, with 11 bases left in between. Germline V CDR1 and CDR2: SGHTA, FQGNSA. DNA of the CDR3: TGTGCCAGCAGCTCCCAGGCCGGTAGCACAGATACGCAGTATTTT. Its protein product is CASSSQAGSTDTQYF. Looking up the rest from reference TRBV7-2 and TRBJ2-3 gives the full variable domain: GAGVSQSPSNKVTEKGKDVELRCDPISGHTALYWYRQSLGQGLEFLIYFQGNSAPDKSGLPSDRFSAERTGGSVSTLTIQRTQQEDSAVYLCASSSQAGSTDTQYFGPGTRLTVL.

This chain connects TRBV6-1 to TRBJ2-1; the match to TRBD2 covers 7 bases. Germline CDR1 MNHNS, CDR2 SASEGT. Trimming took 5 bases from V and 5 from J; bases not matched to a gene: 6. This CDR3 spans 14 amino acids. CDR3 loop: CASSTGTTNNEQFF. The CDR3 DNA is TGTGCCAGCAGTACCGGGACTACCAACAATGAGCAGTTCTTC.

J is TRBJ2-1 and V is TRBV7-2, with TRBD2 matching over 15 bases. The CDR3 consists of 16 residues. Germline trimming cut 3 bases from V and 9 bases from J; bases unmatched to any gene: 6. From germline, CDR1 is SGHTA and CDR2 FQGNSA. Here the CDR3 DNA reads TGTGCCAGCAGCTTTGGGACTAGCGGGGGGTTTAGTGAGCAGTTCTTC. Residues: CASSFGTSGGFSEQFF.

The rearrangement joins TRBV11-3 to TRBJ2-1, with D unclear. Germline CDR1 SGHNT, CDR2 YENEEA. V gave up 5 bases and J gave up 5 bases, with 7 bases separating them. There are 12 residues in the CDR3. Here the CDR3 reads CASSRRDNEQFF. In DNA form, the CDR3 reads TGTGCCAGCAGCAGGAGAGACAATGAGCAGTTCTTC.

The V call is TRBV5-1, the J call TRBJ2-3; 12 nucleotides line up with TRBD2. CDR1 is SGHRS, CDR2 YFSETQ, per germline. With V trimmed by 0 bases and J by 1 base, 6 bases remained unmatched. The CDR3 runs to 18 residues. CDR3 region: CASSLGSSGGAGTDTQYF. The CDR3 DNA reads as TGCGCCAGCAGCTTGGGCTCTAGCGGGGGGGCGGGCACAGATACGCAGTATTTT.

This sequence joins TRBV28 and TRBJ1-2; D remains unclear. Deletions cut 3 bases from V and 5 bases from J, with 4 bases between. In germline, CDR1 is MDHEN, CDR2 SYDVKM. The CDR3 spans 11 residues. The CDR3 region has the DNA TGTGCCAGCAGTTTTATGTATGGCTACACCTTC. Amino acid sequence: CASSFMYGYTF.

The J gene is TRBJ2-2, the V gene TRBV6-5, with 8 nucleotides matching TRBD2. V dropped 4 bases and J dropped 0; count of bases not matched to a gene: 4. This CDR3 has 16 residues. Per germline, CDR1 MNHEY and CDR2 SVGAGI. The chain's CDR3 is CASSWGLVPNTGELFF. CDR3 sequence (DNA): TGTGCCAGCAGTTGGGGACTAGTCCCGAACACCGGGGAGCTGTTTTTT.

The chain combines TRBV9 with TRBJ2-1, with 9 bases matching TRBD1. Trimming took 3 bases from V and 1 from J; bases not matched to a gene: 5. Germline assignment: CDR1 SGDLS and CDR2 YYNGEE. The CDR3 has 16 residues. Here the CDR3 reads CASSDRDRVSYNEQFF. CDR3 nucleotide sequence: TGTGCCAGCAGCGACCGGGACAGGGTTTCCTACAATGAGCAGTTCTTC.